A selection of T cell receptor beta chains follows, all from one sample in a study of shared clonotypes between healthy human individuals. Assay used: immunoSEQ multiplex PCR; TCRdb lists only in-frame clones, some missing. This table has about 2.4 million clones, around nine tenths appearing once. The sequenced material came from naive CD4+ T cells sorted from blood. Every receptor here comes from a man younger than 30 in good health. Both conserved end residues are part of each CDR3.

v_gene,j_gene,CDR3aa
TRBV7-9,TRBJ1-6,CASSQNSPLHF
TRBV28,TRBJ1-5,CASSRTSNQPQHF
TRBV2,TRBJ1-2,CALSTGSYGYTF
TRBV5-4,TRBJ2-1,CASSGLAGVNEQFF
TRBV6-1,TRBJ1-6,CASSEAPQSPLHF
TRBV28,TRBJ1-2,CASSPTAQTGGFYGYTF
TRBV19,TRBJ1-2,CASAGLGYGYTF
TRBV18,TRBJ2-6,CASSPGETGANVLTF
TRBV5-1,TRBJ2-7,CASSQGQGAFRYEQYF
TRBV28,TRBJ1-1,CASSLQGIMNTEAFF
TRBV30,TRBJ1-2,CAWSGDSLNYGYTF
TRBV2,TRBJ2-7,CASSVDSVGPWGQYF
TRBV7-9,TRBJ2-3,CASGLRTSITDTQYF
TRBV28,TRBJ1-5,CASRRQGGQPQHF
TRBV10-3,TRBJ2-1,CAISDDRYNEQFF
TRBV7-2,TRBJ1-5,CASSLGGPTYSQPQHF
TRBV23-1,TRBJ1-5,CASNRDKQPQHF
TRBV2,TRBJ2-3,CASSPRGLITDTQYF